This T cell receptor beta chain is from a study of T cell responses to AZD1222 COVID-19 vaccine. Some second doses came at about 4 weeks and others at about 12 weeks; these were pooled. Germline CDR1 reads LNHDA; CDR2 reads SQIVND (reference sequence). The length of the CDR3 is 19 residues. V was trimmed by 0 bases and J by 0 bases, leaving 21 bases between them. Repertoires were generated with immunoSEQ multiplex PCR, while TCRdb's copy carries only in-frame clones and drops some. Of under 200,000 clones in the sample, 92% were seen once. In the case of this clone: Its antigen is not known.

Study-wide results and caveats: Researchers took repertoire samples only after the peak T cell response had come.

The genes are TRBV19 and TRBJ2-7; D tentatively fits TRBD1 or TRBD2 (5 bases each). Sequenced material: peripheral blood, taken 28 days after the second AZD1222 dose. The sequence came from an adult who received the AZD1222 COVID-19 vaccine. As DNA, the CDR3 is TGTGCCAGTAGTATAGATTGGACATCGGGGCACCCGAGCTCCTACGAGCAGTACTTC. The encoded protein is CASSIDWTSGHPSSYEQYF.